Described below is a single T cell receptor (beta chain) sequence and its context. Its matching antigen is unknown. This sample is part of a study of CD8+ T cells in alopecia areata. Study summary: Treated patients' severity was scored by percentage of affected scalp area.

The treatment is: oral pan-JAK inhibitor, 5-10 mg twice daily. Extracted RNA was reverse transcribed into cDNA, the sequencing template. The method was immunoSEQ multiplex PCR; TCRdb's version includes in-frame clones alone and lacks a portion of them. The sample lists about 190,000 clones, roughly 60% occurring once. Germline values: CDR1 SGHRS, CDR2 YFSETQ. CDR3 length: 14 residues. The ends were cut back, 0 bases at V and 1 base at J, with 5 bases in the middle. Study-level results: Scalp samples also yield sequences from resident alphabeta T cells of normal skin. Possibly because of HLA-related factors, TCR sharing was less clear across patients than in mice. Expanded CD8+ clones among the top 100, as well as scalp clonality, were significantly decreased by tofacitinib.

Sequenced material: CD4+ T cells sorted from blood, taken at week 24, from a patient treated with tofacitinib. The chain couples TRBV5-1 to TRBJ2-1; D call uncertain. The clonotype was recovered from a human donor with alopecia areata. The CDR3 DNA reads as TGCGCCAGCAGCTTGGGCGGATCCTACAATGAGCAGTTCTTC. Amino acid sequence: CASSLGGSYNEQFF.